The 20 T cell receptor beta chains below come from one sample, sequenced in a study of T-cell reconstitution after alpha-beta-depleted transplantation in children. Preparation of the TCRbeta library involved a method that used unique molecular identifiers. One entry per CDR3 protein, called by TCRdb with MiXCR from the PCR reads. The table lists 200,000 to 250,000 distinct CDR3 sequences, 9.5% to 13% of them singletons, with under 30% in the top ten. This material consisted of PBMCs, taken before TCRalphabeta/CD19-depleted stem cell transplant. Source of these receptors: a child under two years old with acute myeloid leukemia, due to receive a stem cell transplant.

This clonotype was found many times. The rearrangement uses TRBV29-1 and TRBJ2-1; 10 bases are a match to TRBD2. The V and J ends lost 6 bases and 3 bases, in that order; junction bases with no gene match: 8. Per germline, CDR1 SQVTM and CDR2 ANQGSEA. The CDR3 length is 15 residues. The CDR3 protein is CSVGVAGGLYNEQFF. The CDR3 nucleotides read TGCAGCGTCGGGGTAGCGGGAGGCCTCTACAATGAGCAGTTCTTC.

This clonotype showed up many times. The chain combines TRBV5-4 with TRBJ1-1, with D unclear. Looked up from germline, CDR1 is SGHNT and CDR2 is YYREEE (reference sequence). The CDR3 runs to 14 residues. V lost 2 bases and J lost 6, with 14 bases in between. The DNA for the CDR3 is TGTGCCAGCAGCTTAGGCGGGCGGACGGCTGAAGCTTTCTTT. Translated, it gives CASSLGGRTAEAFF.

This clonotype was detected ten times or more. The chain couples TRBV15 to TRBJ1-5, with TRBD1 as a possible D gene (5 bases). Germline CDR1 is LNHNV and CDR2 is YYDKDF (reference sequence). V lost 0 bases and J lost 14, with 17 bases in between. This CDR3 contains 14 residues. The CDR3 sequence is CATSRDRATESKHF. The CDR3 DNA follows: TGTGCCACCAGCAGAGATAGGGCGACAGAGTCCAAGCATTTT.

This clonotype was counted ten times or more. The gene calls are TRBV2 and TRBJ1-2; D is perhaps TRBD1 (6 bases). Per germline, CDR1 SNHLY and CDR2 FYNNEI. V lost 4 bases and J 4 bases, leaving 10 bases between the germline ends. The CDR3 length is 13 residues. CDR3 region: CASSAEDSYGYTF. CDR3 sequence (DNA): TGTGCCAGCAGTGCAGAGGACAGCTATGGCTACACCTTC.

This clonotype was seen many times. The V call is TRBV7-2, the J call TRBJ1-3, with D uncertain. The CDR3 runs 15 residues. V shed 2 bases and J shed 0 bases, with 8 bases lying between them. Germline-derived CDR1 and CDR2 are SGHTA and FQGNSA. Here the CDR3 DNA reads TGTGCCAGCAGCTTAATGGTCAGCTCTGGAAACACCATATATTTT. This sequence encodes CASSLMVSSGNTIYF.

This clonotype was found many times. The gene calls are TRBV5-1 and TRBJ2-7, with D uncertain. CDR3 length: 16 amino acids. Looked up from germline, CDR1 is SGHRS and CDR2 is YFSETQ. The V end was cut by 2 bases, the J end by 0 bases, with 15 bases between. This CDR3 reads CASSLQPTSASYEQYF. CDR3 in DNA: TGCGCCAGCAGCTTACAACCTACCTCTGCCTCCTACGAGCAGTACTTC.

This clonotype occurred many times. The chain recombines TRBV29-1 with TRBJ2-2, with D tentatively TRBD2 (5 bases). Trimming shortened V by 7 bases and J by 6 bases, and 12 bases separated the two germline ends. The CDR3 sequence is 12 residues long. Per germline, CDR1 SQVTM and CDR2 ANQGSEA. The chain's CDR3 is CSATKVAGELFF. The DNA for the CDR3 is TGCAGCGCGACTAAGGTAGCCGGGGAGCTGTTTTTT.

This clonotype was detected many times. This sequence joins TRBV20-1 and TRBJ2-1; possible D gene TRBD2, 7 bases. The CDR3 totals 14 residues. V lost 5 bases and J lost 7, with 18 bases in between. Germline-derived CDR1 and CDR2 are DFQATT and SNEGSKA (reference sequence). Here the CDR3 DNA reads TGCAGTGCTGAGGGGGGGAGGGCAAGGAATGAGCAGTTCTTC. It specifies CSAEGGRARNEQFF.

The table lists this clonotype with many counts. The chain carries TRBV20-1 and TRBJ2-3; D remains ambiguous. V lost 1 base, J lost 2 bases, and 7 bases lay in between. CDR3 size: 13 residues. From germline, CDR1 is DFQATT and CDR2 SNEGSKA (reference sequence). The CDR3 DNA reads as TGCAGTGCTAGAGCGCCACCCACAGATACGCAGTATTTT. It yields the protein CSARAPPTDTQYF.

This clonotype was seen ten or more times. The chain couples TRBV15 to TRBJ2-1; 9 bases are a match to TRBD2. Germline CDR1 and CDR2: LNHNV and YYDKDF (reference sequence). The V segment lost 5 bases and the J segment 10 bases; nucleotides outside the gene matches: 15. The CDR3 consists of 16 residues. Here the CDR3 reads CATSQGPWASGREQFF. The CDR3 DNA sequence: TGTGCCACCAGCCAGGGGCCTTGGGCGAGCGGGAGGGAGCAGTTCTTC.

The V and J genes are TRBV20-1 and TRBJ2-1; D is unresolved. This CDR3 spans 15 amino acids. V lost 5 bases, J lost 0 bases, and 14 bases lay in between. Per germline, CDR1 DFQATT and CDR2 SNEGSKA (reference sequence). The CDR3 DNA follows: TGCAGTGCTCTAGGACGTTTGAGCTCCTACAATGAGCAGTTCTTC. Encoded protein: CSALGRLSSYNEQFF.

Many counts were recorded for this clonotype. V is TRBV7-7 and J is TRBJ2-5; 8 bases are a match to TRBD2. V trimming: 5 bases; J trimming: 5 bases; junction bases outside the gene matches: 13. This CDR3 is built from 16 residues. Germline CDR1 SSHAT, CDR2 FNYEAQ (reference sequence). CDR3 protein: CASSQTSGEKRETQYF. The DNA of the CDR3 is TGTGCCAGCAGCCAAACTAGCGGAGAGAAACGGGAGACCCAGTACTTC.

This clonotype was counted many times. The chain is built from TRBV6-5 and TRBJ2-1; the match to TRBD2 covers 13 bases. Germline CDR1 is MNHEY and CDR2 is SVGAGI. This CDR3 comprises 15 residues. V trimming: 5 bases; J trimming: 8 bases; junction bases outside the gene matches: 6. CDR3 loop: CASSSGTSGADEQFF. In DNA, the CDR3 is TGTGCCAGCAGTAGCGGGACTAGCGGGGCCGATGAGCAGTTCTTC.

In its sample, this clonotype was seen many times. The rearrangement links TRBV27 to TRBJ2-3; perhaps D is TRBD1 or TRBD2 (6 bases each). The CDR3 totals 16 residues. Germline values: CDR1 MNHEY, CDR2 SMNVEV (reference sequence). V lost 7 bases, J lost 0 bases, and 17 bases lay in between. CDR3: CASIPGGGRSTDTQYF. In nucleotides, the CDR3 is TGTGCCAGCATCCCAGGAGGGGGGAGGAGCACAGATACGCAGTATTTT.

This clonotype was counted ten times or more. The CDR3 protein is CASSPQLAWTGPVQPQHF. CDR3 DNA sequence: TGTGCCAGCAGTCCTCAACTCGCGTGGACAGGGCCAGTTCAGCCCCAGCATTTT. The chain combines TRBV12-3 or TRBV12-4 with TRBJ1-5; 8 nucleotides line up with TRBD1. The V segment lost 5 bases and the J segment 6 bases; nucleotides outside the gene matches: 18. There are 18 residues in the CDR3.

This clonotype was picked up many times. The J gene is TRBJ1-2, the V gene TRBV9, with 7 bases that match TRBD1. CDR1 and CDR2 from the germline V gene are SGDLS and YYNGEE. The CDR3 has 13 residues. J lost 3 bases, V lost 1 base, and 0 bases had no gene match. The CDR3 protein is CASSVQGDYGYTF. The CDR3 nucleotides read TGTGCCAGCAGCGTACAGGGGGACTATGGCTACACCTTC.

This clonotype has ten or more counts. The CDR3 sequence: CASSLGGGNSPLHF. DNA of the CDR3: TGTGCCAGCAGTTTAGGGGGTGGAAATTCACCCCTCCACTTT. The gene calls are TRBV12-3 or TRBV12-4 and TRBJ1-6; D is undetermined. The CDR3 sequence is 14 residues long. V lost 1 base to trimming and J lost 7 bases, with 8 bases between them.

CDR3 sequence (DNA): TGCGCCAGCAGCTTAGGTATCTCTACCTCCTACAATGAGCAGTTCTTC. Translation gives CASSLGISTSYNEQFF. This chain links TRBV5-1 with TRBJ2-1; D unresolved. This CDR3 region has 16 residues. Between the trimmed V and J ends, which lost 2 bases and 0 bases, there was a span of 12 bases. CDR1 and CDR2 from the germline V gene are SGHRS and YFSETQ.

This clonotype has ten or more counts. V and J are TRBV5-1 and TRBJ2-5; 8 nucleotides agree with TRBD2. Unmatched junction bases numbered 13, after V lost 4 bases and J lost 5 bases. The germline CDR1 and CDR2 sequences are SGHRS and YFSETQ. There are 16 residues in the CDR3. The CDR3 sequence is CASSQEPAGVRETQYF. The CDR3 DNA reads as TGCGCCAGCAGCCAAGAGCCAGCGGGAGTAAGGGAGACCCAGTACTTC.

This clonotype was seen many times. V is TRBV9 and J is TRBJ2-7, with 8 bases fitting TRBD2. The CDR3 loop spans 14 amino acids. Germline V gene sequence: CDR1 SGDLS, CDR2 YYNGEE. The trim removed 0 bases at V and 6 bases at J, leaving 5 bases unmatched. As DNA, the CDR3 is TGTGCCAGCAGCGTAGATCCAGCGGGAGTCGAGCAGTACTTC. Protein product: CASSVDPAGVEQYF.